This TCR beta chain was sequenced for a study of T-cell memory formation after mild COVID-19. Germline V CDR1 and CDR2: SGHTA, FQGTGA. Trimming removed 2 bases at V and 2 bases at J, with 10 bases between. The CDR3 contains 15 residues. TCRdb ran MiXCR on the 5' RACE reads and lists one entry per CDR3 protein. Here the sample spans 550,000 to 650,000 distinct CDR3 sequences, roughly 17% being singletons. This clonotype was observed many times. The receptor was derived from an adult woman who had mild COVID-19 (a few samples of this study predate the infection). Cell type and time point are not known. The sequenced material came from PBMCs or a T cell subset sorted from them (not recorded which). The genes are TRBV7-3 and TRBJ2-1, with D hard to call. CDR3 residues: CASSLYKGTYNEQFF. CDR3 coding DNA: TGTGCCAGCAGCTTATATAAGGGTACCTACAATGAGCAGTTCTTC.